This T cell receptor (beta chain) was profiled in a study of blood T cell repertoires in COVID-19. Study details: There were acute and convalescent COVID-19 samples, and they came from the United States, Italy and Spain. T cells, B-cell-depleted T cells, or PBMCs supplied cDNA or gDNA.

In the original workflow: Amplified reference gene primers provided the basis for estimating nucleated cell counts. TCRdb's table, derived via immunoSEQ multiplex PCR, lists solely in-frame clones and lacks some. The DNA gave D and trimming, while V, J and clone size come from that table. The sample includes about 130,000 clones, 75% to 85% of them seen just once. This CDR3 contains 15 residues. The germline V gene encodes CDR1 SGHNT and CDR2 YYREEE (reference sequence). The germline V and J ends were trimmed by 0 bases and 1 base, with 8 bases remaining between them. The J gene is TRBJ2-1, the V gene TRBV5-4, with D possibly TRBD1 on 6 matching bases. Material for sequencing was peripheral blood. This receptor was identified in an elderly man with acute or convalescent COVID-19. Written as DNA, the CDR3 is TGTGCCAGCAGCTTGGCAGGGGCGTCCTACAATGAGCAGTTCTTC. It encodes CASSLAGASYNEQFF. The variable domain in full, with the rest retrieved from reference TRBV5-4 and TRBJ2-1, is ETGVTQSPTHLIKTRGQQVTLRCSSQSGHNTVSWYQQALGQGPQFIFQYYREEENGRGNFPPRFSGLQFPNYSSELNVNALELDDSALYLCASSLAGASYNEQFFGPGTRLTVL.